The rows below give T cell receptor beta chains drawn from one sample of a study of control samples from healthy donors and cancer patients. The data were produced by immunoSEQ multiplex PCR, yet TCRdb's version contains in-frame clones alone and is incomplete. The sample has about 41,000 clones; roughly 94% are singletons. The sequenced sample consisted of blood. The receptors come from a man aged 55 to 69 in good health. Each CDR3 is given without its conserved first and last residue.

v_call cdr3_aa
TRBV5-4 ASSLMGGYEQY
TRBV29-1 SVASRTSTDTQY
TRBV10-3 AISERFRDRVGNEQF
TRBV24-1 ATSEPQGSQETQY
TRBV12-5 ASGLDTSYEQY
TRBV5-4 ASSLIADTQY
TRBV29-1 SVGGEDRVNIQY
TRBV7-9 ASSLELTDPYEQY
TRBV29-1 SVASGSTDTQY
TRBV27 ASPRRGYSNQPQH
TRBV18 ASSPLDRGENSPLH
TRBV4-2 ASSQDNLVTFDNEQF
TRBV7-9 ASSPPGQGALSNQPQH
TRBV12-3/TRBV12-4 ASSLEDGELF
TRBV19 ASSTRDRDYSNQPQH
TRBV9 ASSVTGRAYNEQF
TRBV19 ASSSPGPQGEQF
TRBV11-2 ASSLTRQGGNEKLF
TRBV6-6 ASSPIPGTEVLPSYEQY
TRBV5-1 ASSAYGGSYEQY
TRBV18 ASSPEWDAKNIQY
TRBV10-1 ASSESNWGADTQY
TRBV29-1 SAQSQGRGTLYEQY
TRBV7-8 ASSLAGTSVYNEQF
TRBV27 ASSFSSGIVDTGELF
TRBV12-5 ASTSGGGDSYEQY
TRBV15 ATSRELPGGEETQY
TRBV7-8 ASSLGDRGMAEAF
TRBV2 ASSNGLAGGPADTQY
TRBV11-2 ASSPGLAGYYEQY
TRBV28 ASSLERQGGTYEQY
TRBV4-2 ASSQVSGIVYEQY
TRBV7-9 ASSRAGQETQY
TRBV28 ASRKGTVTEAF
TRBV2 ALGSPPEETQY
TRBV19 ASSIAGTRDTEAF
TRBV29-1 SVYRSDLRGTDTQY
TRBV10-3 AIGSGGHQPQH
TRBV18 ASSPSLVNTGELF
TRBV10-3 AIRGGAGTANYGYT
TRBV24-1 ATRMTGRTEAF
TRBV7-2 ASSLASTDTQY
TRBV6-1 ASSEQGLMNTEAF
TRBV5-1 ASSTTSGIPNYEQY
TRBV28 ASRGEGNSPLH
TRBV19 ASRSQERVGYGYT
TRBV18 ASSTYGNTEAF
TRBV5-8 ASSTGTSGTNEQF
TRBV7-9 ASSIGLAGVQETQY
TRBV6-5 ASSISQTGTSPLH
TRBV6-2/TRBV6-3 ASSATGGVPWQY
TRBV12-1 ASSSFPPGRDTGELF
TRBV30 AWTTGFGDGYT
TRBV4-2 ASSQDVAGSSTDTQY
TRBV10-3 AIRTSGGSYEQY
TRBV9 ASSPGLAGGELF
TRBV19 ASSTLAGTGNTEAF
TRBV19 ASSPKGGLGTDTQY
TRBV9 ASSPTLNYGYT